The T cell receptor (beta chain) under discussion was sequenced for a study of blood T cell repertoires in COVID-19. The V segment lost 6 bases and the J segment 2 bases; nucleotides outside the gene matches: 3. CDR3 length: 14 residues. Germline V lookup: CDR1 MNHEY, CDR2 SVGAGI. The assay was immunoSEQ multiplex PCR, and TCRdb's table has in-frame clones only and misses some. The sample lists about 110,000 clones; under 75% were seen once. There are many counts of this clone. This sequence was found in a man older than 75 with acute or convalescent COVID-19. Sequenced sample: peripheral blood. This chain connects TRBV6-5 to TRBJ2-7; 11 positions agree with TRBD2. The CDR3 DNA reads as TGTGCCAGCAGACTTAGCGGGGGGGCCTACGAGCAGTACTTC. Translating it yields CASRLSGGAYEQYF.